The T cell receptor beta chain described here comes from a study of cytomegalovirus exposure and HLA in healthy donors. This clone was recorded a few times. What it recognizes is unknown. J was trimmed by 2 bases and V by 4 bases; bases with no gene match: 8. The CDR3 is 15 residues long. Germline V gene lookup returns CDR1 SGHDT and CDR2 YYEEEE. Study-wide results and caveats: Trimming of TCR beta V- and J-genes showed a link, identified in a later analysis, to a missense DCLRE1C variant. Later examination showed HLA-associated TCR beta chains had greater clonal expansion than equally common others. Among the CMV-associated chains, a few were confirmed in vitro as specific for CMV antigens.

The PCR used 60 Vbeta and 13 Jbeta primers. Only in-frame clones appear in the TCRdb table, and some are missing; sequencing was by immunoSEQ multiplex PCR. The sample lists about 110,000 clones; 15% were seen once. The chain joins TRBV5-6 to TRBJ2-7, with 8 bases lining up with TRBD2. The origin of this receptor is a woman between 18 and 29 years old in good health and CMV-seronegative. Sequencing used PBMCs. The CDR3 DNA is TGTGCCAGCAGCCGGCGCGTTAGCGGGACCTACGAGCAGTACTTC. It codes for CASSRRVSGTYEQYF.